This T cell receptor beta chain appears in the sequencing data of a study of T cells in Graves' hyperthyroidism and ophthalmopathy. This clonotype was seen at least ten times. The antigen is undetermined. Amplification of TCR beta CDR3 regions used RNA as the template. The HTBI primer set was used in a first-round RT-PCR of the TCR CDR3. TCRdb reprocessed the multiplex PCR reads via MiXCR and lists one record per CDR3 protein. The table lists 400,000 or so distinct CDR3 sequences, nearly 15% of them singletons, with approximately 19% in the top ten. Study-wide results and caveats: Most clonotypes expanded in the thyroid (above 0.001) were also present in blood. A 13 V-J signature model discriminated ophthalmopathy versus stable hyperthyroidism.

This CDR3 contains 15 residues. With 0 bases removed from V and 5 bases from J, the gap between germline ends came to 13 bases. Looked up from germline, CDR1 is MGHRA and CDR2 is YSYEKL. The sequenced material came from blood. The rearrangement joins TRBV4-1 to TRBJ2-5; D call uncertain. The TCR comes from a woman aged 55-69 years with Graves' ophthalmopathy. CDR3: CASSQDRGTLETQYF. The CDR3 DNA is TGCGCCAGCAGCCAAGATCGCGGTACTCTTGAGACCCAGTACTTC.